The 3 T cell receptor beta chains presented below share a single source sample, sequenced in a study of T-cell memory formation after mild COVID-19. TCRdb called the 5' RACE reads again in MiXCR, with one record for every CDR3 protein. The table lists 250,000 to 300,000 distinct CDR3 sequences, more than 15% of them singletons. Material: PBMCs or a T cell subset sorted from them (not recorded which). These receptors were collected from a young man who had mild COVID-19 (a few samples of this study predate the infection). Cell type and time point are not known.

The chain employs TRBV5-1 and TRBJ1-2; 7 positions match TRBD1. This CDR3 comprises 14 residues. The V gene end was trimmed by 3 bases and the J gene end by 5 bases; junction bases not matched to a gene: 7. Germline CDR1 reads SGHRS; CDR2 reads YFSETQ. The DNA for the CDR3 is TGCGCCAGCAGCTCAGGGGGGACAGATTATGGCTACACCTTC. Protein: CASSSGGTDYGYTF.

In its sample, this clonotype was seen many times. The gene calls are TRBV11-2 and TRBJ2-7, with D perhaps TRBD1 (5 bases). Germline V gives CDR1 SGHAT, CDR2 FQNNGV. The V end was cut by 3 bases, the J end by 4 bases, with 13 bases between. This CDR3 has 14 amino acids. The CDR3 coding sequence is TGTGCCAGCAGCTTCAAGGGGAAGAGGTACGAGCAGTACTTC. Translated: CASSFKGKRYEQYF.

This clonotype has a handful of counts. The rearrangement joins TRBV3-1 to TRBJ1-1; tentatively, D is TRBD1 (5 bases). With 3 bases removed from V and 1 base from J, the gap between germline ends came to 9 bases. CDR3 size: 14 residues. In germline, CDR1 is LGHDT, CDR2 YNNKEL (reference sequence). CDR3 region: CASSQGGRNTEAFF. In DNA form, the CDR3 reads TGTGCCAGCAGCCAGGGGGGACGGAACACTGAAGCTTTCTTT.